This T cell receptor (beta chain) was captured in a study of blood T cell repertoires in COVID-19. As processed by the authors: Amplified reference gene primers provided the basis for estimating nucleated cell counts. This table comes from immunoSEQ multiplex PCR, and its TCRdb copy is limited to in-frame clones, with some not included. V and J calls and clone size are copied from that table; D and trimming were computed from the DNA. The sample yields roughly 250,000 clones, more than 75% seen once. The V gene lost 0 bases and the J gene lost 7 bases, with 12 bases spanning the gap. This CDR3 comprises 14 residues. The V gene's germline CDR1 is GTSNPN and CDR2 SVGIG (reference sequence).

Sequencing was carried out using peripheral blood. The clonotype comes from a woman in her thirties or forties who had recovered from COVID-19. The chain joins TRBV30 to TRBJ2-2, with D tentatively TRBD2 (7 bases). The DNA for the CDR3 is TGTGCCTGGAGTGTCCGGGGGGCTGGCGGGGAGCTGTTTTTT. This codes for CAWSVRGAGGELFF.